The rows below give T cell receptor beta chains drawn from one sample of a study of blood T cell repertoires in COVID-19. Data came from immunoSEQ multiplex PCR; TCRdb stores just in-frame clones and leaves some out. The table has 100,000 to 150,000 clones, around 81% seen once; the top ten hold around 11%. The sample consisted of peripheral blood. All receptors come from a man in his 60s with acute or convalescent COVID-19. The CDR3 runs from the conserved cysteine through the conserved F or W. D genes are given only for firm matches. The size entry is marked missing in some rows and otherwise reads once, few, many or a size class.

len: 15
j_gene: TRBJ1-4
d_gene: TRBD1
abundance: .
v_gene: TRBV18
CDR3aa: CASSPATGRDEKLFF
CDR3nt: TGTGCCAGCTCACCAGCGACAGGGCGTGATGAAAAACTGTTTTTT

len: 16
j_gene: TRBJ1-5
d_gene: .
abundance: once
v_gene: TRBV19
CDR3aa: CASSILDGISNQPQHF
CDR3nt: TGTGCCAGTAGTATACTAGACGGGATTAGCAATCAGCCCCAGCATTTT

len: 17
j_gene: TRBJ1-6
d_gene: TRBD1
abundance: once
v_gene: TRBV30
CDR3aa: CAWSPPGQVYYNSPLHF
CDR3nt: TGTGCCTGGAGTCCCCCCGGACAGGTTTACTATAATTCACCCCTCCACTTT

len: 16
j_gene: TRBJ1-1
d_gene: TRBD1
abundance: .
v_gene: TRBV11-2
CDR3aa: CASSLDPGQGGAEAFF
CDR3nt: TGTGCCAGCAGCTTAGATCCGGGACAGGGCGGCGCTGAAGCTTTCTTT

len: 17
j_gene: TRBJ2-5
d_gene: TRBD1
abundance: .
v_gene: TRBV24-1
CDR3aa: CATSEGQGVRAQETQYF
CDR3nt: TGTGCCACCAGTGAAGGACAGGGGGTACGGGCCCAAGAGACCCAGTACTTC

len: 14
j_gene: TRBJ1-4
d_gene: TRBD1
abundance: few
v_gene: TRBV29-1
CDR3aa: CSVEWTGGWQKLFF
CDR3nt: TGCAGCGTTGAATGGACAGGGGGCTGGCAAAAACTGTTTTTT

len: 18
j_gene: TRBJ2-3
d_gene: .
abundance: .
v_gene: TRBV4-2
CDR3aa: CASSQDYTGTNPTDTQYF
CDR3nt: TGTGCCAGCAGCCAAGATTATACCGGGACAAACCCCACAGATACGCAGTATTTT

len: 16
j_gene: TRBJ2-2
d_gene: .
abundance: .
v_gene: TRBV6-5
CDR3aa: CASSYWGRSNTGELFF
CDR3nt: TGTGCCAGCAGTTACTGGGGCAGGTCGAACACCGGGGAGCTGTTTTTT

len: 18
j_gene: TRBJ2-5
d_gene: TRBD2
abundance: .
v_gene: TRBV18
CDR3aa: CASSPSPGTSGMKETQYF
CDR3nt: TGTGCCAGCTCACCCTCACCCGGGACTAGCGGGATGAAGGAGACCCAGTACTTC

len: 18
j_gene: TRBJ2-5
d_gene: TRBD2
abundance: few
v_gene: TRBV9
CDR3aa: CASSVGSVGTSGQETQYF
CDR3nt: TGTGCCAGCAGCGTAGGGAGCGTTGGGACTAGCGGCCAAGAGACCCAGTACTTC

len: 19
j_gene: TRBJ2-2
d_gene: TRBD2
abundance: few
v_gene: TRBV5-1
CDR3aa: CASSWPLLRERGNTGELFF
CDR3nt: TGCGCCAGCAGCTGGCCCCTCCTGCGGGAGAGGGGGAACACCGGGGAGCTGTTTTTT

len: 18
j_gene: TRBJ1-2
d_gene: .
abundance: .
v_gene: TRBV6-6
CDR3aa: CASSPPSRGTGSNYGYTF
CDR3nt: TGTGCCAGCAGTCCCCCCTCTAGAGGTACAGGGAGTAACTATGGCTACACCTTC

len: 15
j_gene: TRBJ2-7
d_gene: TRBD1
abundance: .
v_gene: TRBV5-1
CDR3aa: CASSLADRAGVEQYF
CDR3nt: TGCGCCAGCAGCTTGGCGGACAGGGCAGGAGTCGAGCAGTACTTC

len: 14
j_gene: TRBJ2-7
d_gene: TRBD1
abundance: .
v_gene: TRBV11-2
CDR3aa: CASSLTDRTYEQYF
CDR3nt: TGTGCCAGCAGCTTAACGGACAGGACCTACGAGCAGTACTTC

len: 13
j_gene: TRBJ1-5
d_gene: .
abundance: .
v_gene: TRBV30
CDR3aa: CAWSGQLNQPQHF
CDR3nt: TGTGCCTGGAGTGGACAGCTCAATCAGCCCCAGCATTTT

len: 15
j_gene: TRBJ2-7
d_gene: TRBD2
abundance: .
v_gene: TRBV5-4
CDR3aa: CASSSPERGSYEQYF
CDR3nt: TGTGCCAGCAGCTCGCCGGAGCGGGGCTCCTACGAGCAGTACTTC

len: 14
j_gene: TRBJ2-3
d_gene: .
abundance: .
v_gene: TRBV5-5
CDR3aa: CASSLERGTDTQYF
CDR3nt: TGTGCCAGCAGCTTGGAGAGGGGGACAGATACGCAGTATTTT

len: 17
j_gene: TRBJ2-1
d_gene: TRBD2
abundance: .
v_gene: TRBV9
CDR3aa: CASSLRTSGRGNNEQFF
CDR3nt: TGTGCCAGCAGCCTTCGGACTAGCGGGAGGGGAAACAATGAGCAGTTCTTC

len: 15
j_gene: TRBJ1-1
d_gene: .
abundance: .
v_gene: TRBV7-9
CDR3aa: CASSLEGVRGTEAFF
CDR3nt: TGTGCCAGCAGCTTAGAGGGGGTAAGAGGAACTGAAGCTTTCTTT

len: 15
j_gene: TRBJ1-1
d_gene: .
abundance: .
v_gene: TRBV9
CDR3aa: CASSKTPGEDTEAFF
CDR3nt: TGTGCCAGCTCGAAGACCCCCGGGGAGGACACTGAAGCTTTCTTT

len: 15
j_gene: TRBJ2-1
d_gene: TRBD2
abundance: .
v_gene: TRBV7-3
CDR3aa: CASSPGLAGPDEQFF
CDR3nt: TGTGCCAGCAGCCCGGGACTAGCGGGACCCGATGAGCAGTTCTTC

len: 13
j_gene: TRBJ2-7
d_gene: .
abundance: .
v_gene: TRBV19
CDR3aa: CASSNGNSYEQYF
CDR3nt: TGTGCCAGTAGTAACGGGAATTCCTACGAGCAGTACTTC

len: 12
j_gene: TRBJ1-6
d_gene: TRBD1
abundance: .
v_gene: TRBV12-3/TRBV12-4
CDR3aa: CASSPQGVQVHF
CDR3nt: TGTGCCAGCAGTCCTCAGGGGGTACAAGTCCACTTT

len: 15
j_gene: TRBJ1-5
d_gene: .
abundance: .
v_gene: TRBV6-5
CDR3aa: CASSSQRGSNQPQHF
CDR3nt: TGTGCCAGCAGTTCACAGAGGGGGAGCAATCAGCCCCAGCATTTT

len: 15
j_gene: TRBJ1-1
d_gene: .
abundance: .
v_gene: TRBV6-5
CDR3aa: CASSYGGAGGTEAFF
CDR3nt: TGTGCCAGCAGTTACGGGGGGGCTGGGGGCACTGAAGCTTTCTTT

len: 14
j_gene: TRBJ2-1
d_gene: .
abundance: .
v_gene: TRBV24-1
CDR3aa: CATSDPGWDNEQFF
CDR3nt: TGTGCCACCAGTGATCCAGGGTGGGACAATGAGCAGTTCTTC

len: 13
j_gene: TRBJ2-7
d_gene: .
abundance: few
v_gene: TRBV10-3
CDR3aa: CAISESASEKQYF
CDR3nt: TGTGCCATCAGTGAGTCGGCTAGCGAAAAGCAGTACTTC

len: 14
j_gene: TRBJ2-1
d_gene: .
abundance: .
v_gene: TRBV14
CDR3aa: CASSRSSSPNEQFF
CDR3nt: TGTGCCAGCAGCCGATCCTCTAGTCCCAATGAGCAGTTCTTC

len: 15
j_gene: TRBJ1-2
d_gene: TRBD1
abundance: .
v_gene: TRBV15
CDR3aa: CATSRDGTANYGYTF
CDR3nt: TGTGCCACCAGCAGAGATGGGACAGCTAACTATGGCTACACCTTC

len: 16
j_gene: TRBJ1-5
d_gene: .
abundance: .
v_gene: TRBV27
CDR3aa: CASRALSQNSNQPQHF
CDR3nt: TGTGCCAGCAGGGCATTGTCACAGAATAGCAATCAGCCCCAGCATTTT

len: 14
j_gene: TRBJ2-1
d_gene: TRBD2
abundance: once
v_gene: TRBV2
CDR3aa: CASSGSGNYNEQFF
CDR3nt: TGTGCCAGCAGTGGCAGCGGGAACTACAATGAGCAGTTCTTC

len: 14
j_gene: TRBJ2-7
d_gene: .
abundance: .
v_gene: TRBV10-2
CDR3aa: CASSESNIYGIQYF
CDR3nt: TGCGCCAGCAGTGAGTCGAACATCTACGGGATTCAGTACTTC